The clone carrying this T cell receptor beta chain appeared many times. The antigen is unknown. The data originate from a study of neurological immune-mediated disorders. The study, taken as a whole, reports: Multiple sclerosis, the disease with the least TCR clonal expansion, fell below healthy controls, whereas HTLV-1-associated myelopathy showed the most.

MiXCR, applied by TCRdb to the 5' RACE reads, yields one record per CDR3 protein. The repertoire holds approximately 50,000 distinct CDR3 sequences, around a tenth seen once, with over 4% in the top ten. 2 million unsorted PBMCs were stored in RNAlater at -80 °C before RNA extraction. This CDR3 has 14 residues. V lost 2 bases, J lost 9 bases, and 14 bases lay in between. The specimen was PBMCs. This clonotype was sampled from a man between 65 and 79 years old with HTLV-1-associated myelopathy (HAM/TSP). The chain has TRBV12-3 or TRBV12-4 and TRBJ2-4, with D unresolved. CDR3 sequence (DNA): TGTGCCAGCAGTTTACGGGCCCCCACGTCCATTCAGTACTTC. It specifies CASSLRAPTSIQYF.